This T cell receptor beta chain was captured by sequencing in a study of blood T cell repertoires in COVID-19. As for the study in general: Some COVID-19 samples were acute and others convalescent; all came from the United States, Italy and Spain. Nucleic acid was either cDNA or gDNA, and it came from T cells, B-cell-depleted T cells, or PBMCs.

The authors' processing: Researchers report that nucleated cell counts were estimated from reference gene primer amplification. Data came from immunoSEQ multiplex PCR; TCRdb stores just in-frame clones and leaves some out. Clonal size and the V and J genes are those of that table, whereas D and trimming came from the DNA. The sample includes about 350,000 clones, less than 90% of them seen just once. Regarding this clone: The DNA is left out, because the CDR3 cannot be placed on it with certainty; the CDR3 is given as TCRdb lists it.

Seattle's enrolled individuals joined amid active infection and were then monitored longitudinally. With termini counted, the CDR3 has 18 amino acids. From germline, CDR1 is KGHSH and CDR2 LQKENI. The V call is TRBV18, the J call TRBJ2-6; the table's D call of TRBD2 was not tested on the DNA. This receptor was obtained from a woman aged 55-69 years with COVID-19, enrolled during active disease. The source material was peripheral blood. CDR3 residues: CASSPSGRGGKGANVLTF.